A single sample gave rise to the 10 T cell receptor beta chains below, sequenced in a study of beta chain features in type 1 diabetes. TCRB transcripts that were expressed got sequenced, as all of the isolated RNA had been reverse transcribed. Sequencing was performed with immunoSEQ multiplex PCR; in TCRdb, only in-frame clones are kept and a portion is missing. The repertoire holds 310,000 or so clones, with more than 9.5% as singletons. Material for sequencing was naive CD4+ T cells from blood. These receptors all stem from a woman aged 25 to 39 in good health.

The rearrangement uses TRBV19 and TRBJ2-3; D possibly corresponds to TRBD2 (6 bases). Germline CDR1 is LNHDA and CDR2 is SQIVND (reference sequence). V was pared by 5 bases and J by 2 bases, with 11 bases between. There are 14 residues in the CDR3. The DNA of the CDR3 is TGTGCCAGTAGTTGGGACTTTGACACAGATACGCAGTATTTT. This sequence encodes CASSWDFDTDTQYF.

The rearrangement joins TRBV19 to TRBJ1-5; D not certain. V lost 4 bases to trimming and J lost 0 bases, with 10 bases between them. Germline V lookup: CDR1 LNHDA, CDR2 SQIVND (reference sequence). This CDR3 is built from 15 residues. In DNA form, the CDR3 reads TGTGCCAGTAGTAGGGAGCCGTATAGCAATCAGCCCCAGCATTTT. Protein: CASSREPYSNQPQHF. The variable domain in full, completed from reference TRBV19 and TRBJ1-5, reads DGGITQSPKYLFRKEGQNVTLSCEQNLNHDAMYWYRQDPGQGLRLIYYSQIVNDFQKGDIAEGYSVSREKKESFPLTVTSAQKNPTAFYLCASSREPYSNQPQHFGDGTRLSIL.

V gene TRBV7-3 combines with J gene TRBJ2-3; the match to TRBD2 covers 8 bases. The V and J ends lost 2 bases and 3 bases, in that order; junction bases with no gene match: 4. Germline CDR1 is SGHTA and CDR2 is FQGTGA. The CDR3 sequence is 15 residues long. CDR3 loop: CASSLGGGRTDTQYF. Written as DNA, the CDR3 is TGTGCCAGCAGCTTAGGTGGCGGGAGGACAGATACGCAGTATTTT.

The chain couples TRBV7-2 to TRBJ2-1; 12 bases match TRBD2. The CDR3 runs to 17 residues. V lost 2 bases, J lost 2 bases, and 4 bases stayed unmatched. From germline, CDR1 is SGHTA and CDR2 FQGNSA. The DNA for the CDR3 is TGTGCCAGCAGCTTACAAACTAGCGGGGGGCCCTACAATGAGCAGTTCTTC. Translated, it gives CASSLQTSGGPYNEQFF.

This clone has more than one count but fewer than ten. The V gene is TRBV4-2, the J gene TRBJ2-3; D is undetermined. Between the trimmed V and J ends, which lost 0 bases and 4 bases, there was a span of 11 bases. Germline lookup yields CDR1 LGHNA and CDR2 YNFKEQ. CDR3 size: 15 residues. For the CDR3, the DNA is TGTGCCAGCAGCCAAGAGTTGGTTCGCGCAGATACGCAGTATTTT. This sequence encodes CASSQELVRADTQYF.

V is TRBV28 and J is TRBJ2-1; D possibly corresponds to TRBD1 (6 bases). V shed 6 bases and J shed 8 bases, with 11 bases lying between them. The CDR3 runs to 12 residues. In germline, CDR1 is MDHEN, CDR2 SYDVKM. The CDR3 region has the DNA TGTGCCAGCAGGGACAGTTTCTATGAGCAGTTCTTC. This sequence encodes CASRDSFYEQFF.

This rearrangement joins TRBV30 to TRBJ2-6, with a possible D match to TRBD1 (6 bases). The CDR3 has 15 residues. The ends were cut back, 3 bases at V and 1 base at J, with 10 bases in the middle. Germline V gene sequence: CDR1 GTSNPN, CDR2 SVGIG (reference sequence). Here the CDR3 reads CAWSEGGSGANVLTF. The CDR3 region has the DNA TGTGCCTGGAGCGAAGGGGGATCTGGGGCCAACGTCCTGACTTTC.

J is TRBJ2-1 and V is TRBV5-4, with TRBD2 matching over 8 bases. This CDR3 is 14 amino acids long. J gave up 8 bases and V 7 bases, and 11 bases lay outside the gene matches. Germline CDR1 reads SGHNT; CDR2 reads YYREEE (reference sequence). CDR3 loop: CASGRGGRSDEQFF. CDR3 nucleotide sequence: TGTGCCAGCGGTAGGGGCGGGAGGTCTGATGAGCAGTTCTTC.

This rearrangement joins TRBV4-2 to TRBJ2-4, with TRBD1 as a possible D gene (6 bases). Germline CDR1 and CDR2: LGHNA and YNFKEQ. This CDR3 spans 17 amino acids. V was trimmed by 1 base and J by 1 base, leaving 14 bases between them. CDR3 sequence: CASSQVERTDAKNIQYF. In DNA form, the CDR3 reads TGTGCCAGCAGCCAAGTGGAAAGGACAGATGCCAAAAACATTCAGTACTTC.

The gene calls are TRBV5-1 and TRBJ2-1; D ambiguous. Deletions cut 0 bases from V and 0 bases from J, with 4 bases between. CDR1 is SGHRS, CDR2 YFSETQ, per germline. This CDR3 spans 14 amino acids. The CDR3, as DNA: TGCGCCAGCAGCTTGGCGAGCTCCTACAATGAGCAGTTCTTC. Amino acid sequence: CASSLASSYNEQFF.